This T cell receptor beta chain was recorded in a study of CD8+CD57+ T cells in acquired aplastic anemia. The CDR3 is 16 amino acids. CDR1 is LGHNT, CDR2 FRNRAP, per germline. Genomic DNA acted as the template from which TCR beta VDJ combination and CDR3 sequence profiling were carried out. TCRdb recomputed calls from the reads with MiXCR, one row per CDR3 protein. Seen here are 400,000 to 500,000 distinct CDR3 sequences, about two thirds observed once, and the top ten hold under 5%. The V gene is TRBV12-5, the J gene TRBJ1-4; 9 bases align to TRBD1. This TCR was sampled from a human donor in good health, serving as a control. The sample comprised sorted CD4+, CD8+, or CD8+CD57+ T cells (not recorded which) from PBMCs. CDR3 in amino acids: CASSRTGVVTNEKLFF. CDR3 bases: TGTGCCAGCAGCAGGACAGGGGTTGTGACTAATGAAAAACTGTTTTTT.